This T cell receptor (beta chain) was identified in a study of blood T cell repertoires in COVID-19. Per germline, CDR1 LGHNA and CDR2 YNFKEQ. Trimming left V 3 bases short and J 3 bases short, with 11 bases between. This CDR3 comprises 15 residues. Per the study methods: Reference gene primer amplification yielded estimated nucleated cell counts. Using immunoSEQ multiplex PCR, the repertoire was profiled, and TCRdb retains in-frame clones only, with some absent. V and J calls and clone size are copied from that table; D and trimming were computed from the DNA. This table holds about 160,000 clones, roughly 84% found once. Followed over time, Seattle patients had been enrolled while infection was active.

The TCR comes from an elderly man with COVID-19, enrolled during active disease. The chain uses TRBV4-2 and TRBJ2-2, with a possible D match to TRBD1 (5 bases). The sequencing input was peripheral blood. Here the CDR3 reads CASSHLGADTGELFF. The CDR3 DNA follows: TGTGCCAGCAGCCATTTAGGGGCGGACACCGGGGAGCTGTTTTTT.